The 8 T cell receptor beta chains below come from one sample, sequenced in a study of T cell clones after liver transplantation. Using immunoSEQ multiplex PCR, the repertoire was profiled, and TCRdb retains in-frame clones only, with some absent. The sample contains about 50,000 clones, over 65% of which appear only once. Here the sequenced sample was CD4+ T cells from blood, taken roughly 55 months after liver transplant. All receptors derive from a human patient who received a liver transplant. Some T cells may be graft donor cells.

In its sample, this clone was seen a few times. V gene TRBV30 combines with J gene TRBJ2-7; tentatively, D is TRBD1 (6 bases). Between the trimmed V and J ends, which lost 5 bases and 13 bases, there was a span of 18 bases. CDR3 size: 11 residues. Germline CDR1 reads GTSNPN; CDR2 reads SVGIG (reference sequence). The CDR3: CAWSSGTSRYF. The CDR3 region has the DNA TGTGCCTGGTCCTCCGGGACATCCCGCTACTTC.

V is TRBV7-3 and J is TRBJ1-3; D gene unclear. CDR1 SGHTA and CDR2 FQGTGA come from the germline V gene. The V gene lost 1 base and the J gene lost 8 bases, with 12 bases spanning the gap. This CDR3 comprises 14 residues. Written as DNA, the CDR3 is TGTGCCAGCAGCTTAAACGTTATCGGGCACACCATATATTTT. Translation: CASSLNVIGHTIYF.

The genes are TRBV25-1 and TRBJ1-5, with 8 nucleotides matching TRBD1. The CDR3 consists of 14 residues. Germline V lookup: CDR1 MGHDK, CDR2 SYGVNS. The J segment lost 5 bases and the V segment lost 6 bases, leaving 6 bases of the junction unmatched. The CDR3 sequence is CASSPGQVDQPQHF. The CDR3 DNA reads TGTGCCAGCAGCCCGGGACAGGTCGATCAGCCCCAGCATTTT. Variable domain in full (rest from reference TRBV25-1 and TRBJ1-5): EADIYQTPRYLVIGTGKKITLECSQTMGHDKMYWYQQDPGMELHLIHYSYGVNSTEKGDLSSESTVSRIRTEHFPLTLESARPSHTSQYLCASSPGQVDQPQHFGDGTRLSIL.

The V and J genes are TRBV13 and TRBJ1-6, with a weak D call TRBD1 (5 bases). CDR1 is PRHDT, CDR2 FYEKMQ, per germline (reference sequence). CDR3 size: 14 residues. V gave up 7 bases and J gave up 9 bases, with 16 bases separating them. The CDR3 bases are TGTGCCAGCACCGACAGCGGGCGGAGTTCACCCCTCCACTTT. Its translation is CASTDSGRSSPLHF.

The chain recombines TRBV6-1 with TRBJ2-7; 7 bases are shared with TRBD1. Germline assignment: CDR1 MNHNS and CDR2 SASEGT. The CDR3 has 15 amino acids. J was trimmed by 5 bases and V by 5 bases; bases with no gene match: 12. In DNA, the CDR3 is TGTGCCAGCAGTCGCCGGGACAGAGAAGGGGACGAGCAGTACTTC. Translation: CASSRRDREGDEQYF.

The rearrangement joins TRBV7-9 to TRBJ2-5; 14 bases line up with TRBD2. CDR3 length equals 17 residues. CDR1 SEHNR and CDR2 FQNEAQ come from the germline V gene (reference sequence). V was clipped by 3 bases and J by 1 base; unmatched bases: 4. In nucleotides, the CDR3 is TGTGCCAGCAGCTTGGGACTAGCGGGGGCCCTCCAAGAGACCCAGTACTTC. Encoded protein: CASSLGLAGALQETQYF.

The chain joins TRBV7-9 to TRBJ2-7, with 8 nucleotides matching TRBD1. Trimming at V came to 4 bases and at J to 6 bases, leaving 8 bases not matched to a gene. Germline CDR1 and CDR2: SEHNR and FQNEAQ (reference sequence). The CDR3 runs to 14 residues. The CDR3 spells CASSSSYQGAEQYF. In DNA, the CDR3 is TGTGCCAGCAGCTCCTCCTATCAGGGGGCCGAGCAGTACTTC.

This clone was picked up a small number of times. The rearrangement links TRBV6-5 to TRBJ1-4, with 7 bases that match TRBD1. J was trimmed by 6 bases and V by 6 bases; bases with no gene match: 7. The CDR3 loop spans 14 amino acids. CDR1 MNHEY and CDR2 SVGAGI come from the germline V gene. This CDR3 is CASSSPGGDEKLFF. The DNA of the CDR3 is TGTGCCAGCAGCTCCCCAGGGGGGGATGAAAAACTGTTTTTT.